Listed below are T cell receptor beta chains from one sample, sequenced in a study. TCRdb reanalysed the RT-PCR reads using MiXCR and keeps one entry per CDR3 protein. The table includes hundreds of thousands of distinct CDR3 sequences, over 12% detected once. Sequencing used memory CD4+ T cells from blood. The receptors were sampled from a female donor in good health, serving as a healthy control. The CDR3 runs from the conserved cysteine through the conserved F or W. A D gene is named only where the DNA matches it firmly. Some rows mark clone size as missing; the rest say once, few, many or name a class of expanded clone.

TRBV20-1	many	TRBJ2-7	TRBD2	CSARRAGADYEQYF	TGCAGTGCTCGGCGGGCGGGAGCTGATTACGAGCAGTACTTC
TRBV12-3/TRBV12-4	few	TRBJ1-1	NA	CASSFQMGAEAFF	TGTGCCAGCAGTTTTCAGATGGGCGCTGAAGCTTTCTTT
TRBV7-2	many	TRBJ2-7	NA	CASSLALRGEQYF	TGTGCCAGCAGCTTAGCGCTGCGAGGAGAGCAGTACTTC
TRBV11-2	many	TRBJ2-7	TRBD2	CASSLGEGEQYF	TGTGCCAGCAGCTTAGGGGAGGGCGAGCAGTACTTC
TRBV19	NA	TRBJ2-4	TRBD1	CASKTGSKNIQYF	TGTGCCAGTAAGACAGGGAGCAAAAACATTCAGTACTTC
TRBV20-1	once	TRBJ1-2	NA	CSPEQELYGYTF	TGCAGTCCTGAACAGGAGCTCTATGGCTACACCTTC
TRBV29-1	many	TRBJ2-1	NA	CSVQSVNEQFF	TGCAGCGTTCAATCCGTCAATGAGCAGTTCTTC
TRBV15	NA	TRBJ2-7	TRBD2	CATSRSNPAGGSYEQYF	TGTGCCACCAGCAGAAGCAACCCAGCGGGAGGGTCCTACGAGCAGTACTTC
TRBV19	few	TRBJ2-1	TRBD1	CASSQTGSGANQQFF	TGTGCCAGTAGCCAGACAGGGTCGGGCGCAAATCAGCAGTTCTTC
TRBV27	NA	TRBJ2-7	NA	CASSSRPGGPYEQYF	TGTGCCAGCAGTTCTAGGCCGGGCGGGCCCTACGAGCAGTACTTC
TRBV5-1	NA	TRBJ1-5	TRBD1	CASSFQGALNQPQHF	TGCGCCAGCAGCTTTCAGGGGGCTCTCAATCAGCCCCAGCATTTT
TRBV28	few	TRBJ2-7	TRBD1	CASSSWGQGVYEQYF	TGTGCCAGCAGTTCATGGGGACAGGGCGTCTACGAGCAGTACTTC
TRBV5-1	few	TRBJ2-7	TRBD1	CASRSDRGSLRSYEQYF	TGCGCCAGCAGATCCGACAGGGGGTCCTTACGTAGCTACGAGCAGTACTTC
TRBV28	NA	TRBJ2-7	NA	CASRGSSSYEQYF	TGTGCCAGCAGGGGGTCAAGCTCCTACGAGCAGTACTTC
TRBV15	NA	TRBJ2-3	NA	CATERDSPPYTDTQYF	TGTGCCACCGAAAGGGACTCTCCGCCTTACACAGATACGCAGTATTTT
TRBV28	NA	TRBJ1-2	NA	CASGQGAYGYTF	TGTGCCAGCGGCCAGGGAGCCTATGGCTACACCTTC
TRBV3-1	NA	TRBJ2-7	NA	CASSQAGGSGNEQYF	TGTGCCAGCAGCCAAGCCGGCGGGTCGGGGAACGAGCAGTACTTC
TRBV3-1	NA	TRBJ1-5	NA	CASSQAQGQPQHF	TGTGCCAGCAGCCAAGCCCAGGGTCAGCCCCAGCATTTT
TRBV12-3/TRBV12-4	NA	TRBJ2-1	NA	CASSLSETLSSYNEQFF	TGTGCCAGCAGTTTATCGGAGACCCTGAGCTCCTACAATGAGCAGTTCTTC
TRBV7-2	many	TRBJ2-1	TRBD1	CASSQDRDRDGQFF	TGTGCCAGCAGCCAGGACAGAGACAGGGATGGGCAGTTCTTC
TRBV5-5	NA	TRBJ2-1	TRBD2	CASEPGGGVREQFF	TGTGCCAGCGAGCCGGGGGGAGGGGTAAGGGAGCAGTTCTTC
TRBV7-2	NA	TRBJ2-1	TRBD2	CASSVMTSGYNEQFF	TGTGCCAGCAGCGTTATGACTAGCGGTTACAATGAGCAGTTCTTC
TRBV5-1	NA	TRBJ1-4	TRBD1	CASSFQQGTTNEKLFF	TGCGCCAGCAGCTTTCAACAGGGGACAACTAATGAAAAACTGTTTTTT
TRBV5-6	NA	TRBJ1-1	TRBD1	CASSWTGFSLDTEAFF	TGTGCCAGCAGCTGGACAGGGTTTAGCCTCGACACTGAAGCTTTCTTT
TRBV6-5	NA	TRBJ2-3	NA	CASSYSRLIPQYF	TGTGCCAGCAGTTACTCCAGACTAATACCGCAGTATTTT
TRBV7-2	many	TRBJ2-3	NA	CASSPVGDTQYF	TGTGCCAGCAGCCCGGTCGGGGATACGCAGTATTTT
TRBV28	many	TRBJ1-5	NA	CASRLLSGTASQPQHF	TGTGCCAGCAGACTACTATCCGGGACCGCGAGTCAGCCCCAGCATTTT
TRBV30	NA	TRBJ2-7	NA	CAWSLGSYEQYF	TGTGCCTGGAGTCTAGGCTCCTACGAGCAGTACTTC
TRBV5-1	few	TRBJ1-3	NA	CASSSTGSDGNTIYF	TGCGCCAGCAGCTCTACAGGTTCGGATGGAAACACCATATATTTT
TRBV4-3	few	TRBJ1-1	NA	CASSQGQGWPTEAFF	TGCGCCAGCAGCCAAGGGCAGGGGTGGCCCACTGAAGCTTTCTTT
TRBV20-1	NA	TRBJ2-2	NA	CSARFPGAGELFF	TGCAGTGCTAGATTTCCCGGGGCCGGGGAGCTGTTTTTT
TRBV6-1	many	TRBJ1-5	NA	CASRGAASGNQPQHF	TGTGCCAGCAGAGGGGCGGCCAGCGGCAATCAGCCCCAGCATTTT
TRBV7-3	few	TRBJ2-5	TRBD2	CASSPGTSLGETQYF	TGTGCCAGCAGCCCCGGGACTAGTTTAGGAGAGACCCAGTACTTC
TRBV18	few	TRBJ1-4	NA	CASSVRVDEKLFF	TGTGCCAGCTCAGTGAGGGTGGACGAAAAACTGTTTTTT
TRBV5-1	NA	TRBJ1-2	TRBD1	CASSRGGESYGYTF	TGCGCCAGCAGCCGAGGGGGCGAGAGCTATGGCTACACCTTC
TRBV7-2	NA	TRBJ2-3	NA	CASSTRTTTDTQYF	TGTGCCAGCAGCACCCGGACTACCACAGATACGCAGTATTTT
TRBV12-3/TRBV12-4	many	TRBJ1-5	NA	CASSLMRTGNQPQHF	TGTGCCAGCAGTTTAATGCGGACGGGCAATCAGCCCCAGCATTTT
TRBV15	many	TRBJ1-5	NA	CATSRDNPGLDSNQPQHF	TGTGCCACCAGCAGAGATAACCCAGGTTTGGATAGCAATCAGCCCCAGCATTTT
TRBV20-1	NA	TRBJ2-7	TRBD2	CSAFRLAGGPREQYF	TGCAGTGCTTTTAGACTAGCGGGAGGGCCCCGGGAGCAGTACTTC
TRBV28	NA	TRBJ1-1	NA	CASSLAQGVTEAFF	TGTGCCAGCAGTTTGGCGCAGGGAGTCACTGAAGCTTTCTTT
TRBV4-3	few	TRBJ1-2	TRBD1	CASSQISRPDRKKSGYGYTF	TGCGCCAGCAGCCAGATCTCCCGGCCGGACAGGAAAAAAAGCGGGTATGGCTACACCTTC
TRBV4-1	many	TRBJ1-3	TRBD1	CASSQGQGVNTIYF	TGCGCCAGCAGCCAAGGACAGGGAGTGAACACCATATATTTT
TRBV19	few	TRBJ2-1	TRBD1	CASDRGKGGEQFF	TGTGCCAGTGACAGGGGCAAAGGAGGTGAGCAGTTCTTC
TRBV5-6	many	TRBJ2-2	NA	CASSLRGLGGELFF	TGTGCCAGCAGCTTGAGGGGATTAGGCGGGGAGCTGTTTTTT
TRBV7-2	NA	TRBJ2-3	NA	CASSSRGPSSDTQYF	TGTGCCAGCAGCTCACGGGGACCATCTTCGGATACGCAGTATTTT
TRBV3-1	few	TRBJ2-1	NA	CASSQDKGSYNEQFF	TGTGCCAGCAGCCAAGATAAAGGCTCGTACAATGAGCAGTTCTTC
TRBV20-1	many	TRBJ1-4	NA	CSARSGFNEKLFF	TGCAGTGCTAGATCAGGGTTTAATGAAAAACTGTTTTTT
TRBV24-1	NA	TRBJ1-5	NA	CATSAGQSNQPQHF	TGTGCCACCAGTGCTGGGCAGTCCAATCAGCCCCAGCATTTT
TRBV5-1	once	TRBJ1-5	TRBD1	CASSLRQGARAEPQHF	TGCGCCAGCAGCCTCAGACAGGGGGCTCGGGCAGAGCCCCAGCATTTT
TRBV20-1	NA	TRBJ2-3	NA	CSAKSTRSSYNEQYF	TGCAGTGCTAAATCTACTAGAAGCTCCTACAATGAGCAGTATTTT
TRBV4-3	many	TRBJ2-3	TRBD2	CASSPSAGGITDTQYF	TGCGCCAGCAGCCCGTCAGCGGGAGGGATCACAGATACGCAGTATTTT
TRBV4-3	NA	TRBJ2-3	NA	CASSPGVGDTQYF	TGCGCCAGCAGCCCGGGGGTGGGGGATACGCAGTATTTT